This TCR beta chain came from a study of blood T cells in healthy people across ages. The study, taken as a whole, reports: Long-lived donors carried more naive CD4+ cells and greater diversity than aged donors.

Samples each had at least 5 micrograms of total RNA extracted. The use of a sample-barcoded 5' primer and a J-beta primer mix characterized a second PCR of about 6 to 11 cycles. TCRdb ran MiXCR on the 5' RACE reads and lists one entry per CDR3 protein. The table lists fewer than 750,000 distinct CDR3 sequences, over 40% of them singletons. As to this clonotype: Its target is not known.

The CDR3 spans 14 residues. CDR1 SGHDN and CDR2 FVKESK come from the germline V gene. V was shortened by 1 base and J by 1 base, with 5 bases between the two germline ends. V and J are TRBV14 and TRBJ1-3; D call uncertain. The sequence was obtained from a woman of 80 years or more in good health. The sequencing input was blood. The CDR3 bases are TGTGCCAGCAGCCAAGTGACTTCTGGAAACACCATATATTTT. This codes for CASSQVTSGNTIYF.